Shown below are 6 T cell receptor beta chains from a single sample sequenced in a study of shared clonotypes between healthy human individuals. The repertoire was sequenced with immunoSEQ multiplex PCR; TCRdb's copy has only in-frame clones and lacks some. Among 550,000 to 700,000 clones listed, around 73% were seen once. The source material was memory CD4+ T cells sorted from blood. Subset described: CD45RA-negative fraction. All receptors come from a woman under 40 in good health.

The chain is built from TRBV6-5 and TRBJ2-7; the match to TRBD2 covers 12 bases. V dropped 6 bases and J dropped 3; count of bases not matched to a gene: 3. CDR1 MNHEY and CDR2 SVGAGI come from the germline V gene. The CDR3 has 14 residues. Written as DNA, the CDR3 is TGTGCCAGCAGGACGACTAGCGGGAGCTACGAGCAGTACTTC. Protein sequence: CASRTTSGSYEQYF.

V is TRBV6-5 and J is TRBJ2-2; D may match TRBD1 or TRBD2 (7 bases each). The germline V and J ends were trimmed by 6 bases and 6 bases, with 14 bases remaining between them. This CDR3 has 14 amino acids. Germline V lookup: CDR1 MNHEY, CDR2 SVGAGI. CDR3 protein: CASRNRGGAGELFF. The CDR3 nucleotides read TGTGCCAGCAGAAACAGGGGAGGGGCCGGGGAGCTGTTTTTT.

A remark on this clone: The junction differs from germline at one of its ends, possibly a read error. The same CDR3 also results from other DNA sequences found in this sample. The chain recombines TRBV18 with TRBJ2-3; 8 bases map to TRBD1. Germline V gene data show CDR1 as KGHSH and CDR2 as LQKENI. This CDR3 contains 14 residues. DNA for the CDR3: TGTGCCAGCTCACCAGGGACAGGCACGGATACGCAGTATTTT. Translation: CASSPGTGTDTQYF.

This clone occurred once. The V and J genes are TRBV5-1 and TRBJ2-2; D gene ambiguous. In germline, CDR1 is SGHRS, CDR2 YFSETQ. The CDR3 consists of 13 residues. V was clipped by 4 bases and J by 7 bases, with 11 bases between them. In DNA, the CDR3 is TGCGCCAGCAGCCCCCGGGCAGACGGGGAGCTGTTTTTT. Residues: CASSPRADGELFF.

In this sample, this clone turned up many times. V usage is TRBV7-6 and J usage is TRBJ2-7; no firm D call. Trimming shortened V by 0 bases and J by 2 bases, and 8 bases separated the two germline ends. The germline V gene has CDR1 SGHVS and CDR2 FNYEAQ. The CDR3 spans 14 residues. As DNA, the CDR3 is TGTGCCAGCAGCTTAGCGGGCGGACCCTACGAGCAGTACTTC. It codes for CASSLAGGPYEQYF.

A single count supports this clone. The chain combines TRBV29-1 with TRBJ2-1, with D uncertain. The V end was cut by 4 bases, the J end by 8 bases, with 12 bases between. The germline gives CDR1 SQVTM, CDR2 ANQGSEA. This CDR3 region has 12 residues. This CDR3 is CSVVMRRHEQFF. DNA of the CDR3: TGCAGCGTTGTAATGAGGCGGCATGAGCAGTTCTTC.